This note documents a single TCR beta chain sequence. This record belongs to a study of blood T cell repertoires in COVID-19. Whole-study context: In each case, the material was cDNA or gDNA derived from T cells, B-cell-depleted T cells, or PBMCs.

The CDR3 contains 16 residues. Trimming cost V 3 bases and J 6 bases; bases outside gene matches: 10. Germline-derived CDR1 and CDR2 are MNHNS and SASEGT. Only in-frame clones appear in the TCRdb table, and some are missing; sequencing was by immunoSEQ multiplex PCR. The data hold some 50,000 clones, with around 86% observed a single time. The clonotype comes from a woman aged 60 to 75 with acute or convalescent COVID-19. Material: peripheral blood. The chain uses TRBV6-1 and TRBJ1-5; the match to TRBD1 covers 8 bases. CDR3 residues: CASSDRRQGWIQPQHF. The CDR3 DNA reads as TGTGCCAGCAGTGACCGAAGACAGGGGTGGATTCAGCCCCAGCATTTT.